This T cell receptor (beta chain) was recovered during a study of blood T cells in healthy people across ages. A second PCR, run for about 7 to 11 cycles, used a sample-barcoded 5' primer plus a J-beta primer mix. TCRdb re-called the 5' RACE reads with MiXCR, one entry per CDR3 protein. The sample contains roughly 1,100,000 distinct CDR3 sequences, about 25% of which appear only once. CDR1 is SGHDN, CDR2 FVKESK, per germline. This CDR3 has 14 residues. V lost 1 base and J 7 bases, leaving 13 bases between the germline ends. The data were also submitted as part of a second study, on T cells of mothers and their children. In that study: Samples were obtained from a few healthy Caucasian mothers and their six children. Barcodes and 2-4 random nucleotides were added by M1S in the second PCR. Versus unrelated pairs, overlap was slightly higher in related mother-child pairs, without reaching significance.

The sequence was collected from a girl aged 2 to 10 in good health. This chain uses TRBV14 with TRBJ2-5; D unresolved. Sequences were obtained from blood. The DNA for the CDR3 is TGTGCCAGCAGCCAAGTAGCCCCCCCCGGGACCCAGTACTTC. Protein sequence: CASSQVAPPGTQYF.